Listed here is a single T cell receptor beta chain. This sample was included in a study of blood T cell repertoires in COVID-19. The wider study: Researchers got acute and convalescent COVID-19 samples from the United States, Italy and Spain. The analysed material was cDNA or gDNA that came from T cells, B-cell-depleted T cells, or PBMCs.

Followed over time, Seattle patients had been enrolled while infection was active. Original analysis: Estimation of nucleated cell counts relied on the amplification of reference gene primers. Sequencing used immunoSEQ multiplex PCR; TCRdb keeps in-frame clones, though not all of them. The DNA was the basis for D and trimming; V, J and clone size are from that table. Here the sample spans 150,000 to 200,000 clones, more than 75% being singletons. CDR1 MNHEY and CDR2 SMNVEV come from the germline V gene (reference sequence). Trimming took 2 bases from V and 4 from J, leaving 15 bases between them. The CDR3 sequence is 15 residues long.

The sample was peripheral blood. The chain employs TRBV27 and TRBJ2-7; maybe TRBD2 (5 bases). The clonotype was recovered from a person aged 70 to 85 with COVID-19, enrolled during active disease. DNA of the CDR3: TGTGCCAGCAGTTTAAGTAATGGGTGGGAGTACGAGCAGTACTTC. Translated: CASSLSNGWEYEQYF.